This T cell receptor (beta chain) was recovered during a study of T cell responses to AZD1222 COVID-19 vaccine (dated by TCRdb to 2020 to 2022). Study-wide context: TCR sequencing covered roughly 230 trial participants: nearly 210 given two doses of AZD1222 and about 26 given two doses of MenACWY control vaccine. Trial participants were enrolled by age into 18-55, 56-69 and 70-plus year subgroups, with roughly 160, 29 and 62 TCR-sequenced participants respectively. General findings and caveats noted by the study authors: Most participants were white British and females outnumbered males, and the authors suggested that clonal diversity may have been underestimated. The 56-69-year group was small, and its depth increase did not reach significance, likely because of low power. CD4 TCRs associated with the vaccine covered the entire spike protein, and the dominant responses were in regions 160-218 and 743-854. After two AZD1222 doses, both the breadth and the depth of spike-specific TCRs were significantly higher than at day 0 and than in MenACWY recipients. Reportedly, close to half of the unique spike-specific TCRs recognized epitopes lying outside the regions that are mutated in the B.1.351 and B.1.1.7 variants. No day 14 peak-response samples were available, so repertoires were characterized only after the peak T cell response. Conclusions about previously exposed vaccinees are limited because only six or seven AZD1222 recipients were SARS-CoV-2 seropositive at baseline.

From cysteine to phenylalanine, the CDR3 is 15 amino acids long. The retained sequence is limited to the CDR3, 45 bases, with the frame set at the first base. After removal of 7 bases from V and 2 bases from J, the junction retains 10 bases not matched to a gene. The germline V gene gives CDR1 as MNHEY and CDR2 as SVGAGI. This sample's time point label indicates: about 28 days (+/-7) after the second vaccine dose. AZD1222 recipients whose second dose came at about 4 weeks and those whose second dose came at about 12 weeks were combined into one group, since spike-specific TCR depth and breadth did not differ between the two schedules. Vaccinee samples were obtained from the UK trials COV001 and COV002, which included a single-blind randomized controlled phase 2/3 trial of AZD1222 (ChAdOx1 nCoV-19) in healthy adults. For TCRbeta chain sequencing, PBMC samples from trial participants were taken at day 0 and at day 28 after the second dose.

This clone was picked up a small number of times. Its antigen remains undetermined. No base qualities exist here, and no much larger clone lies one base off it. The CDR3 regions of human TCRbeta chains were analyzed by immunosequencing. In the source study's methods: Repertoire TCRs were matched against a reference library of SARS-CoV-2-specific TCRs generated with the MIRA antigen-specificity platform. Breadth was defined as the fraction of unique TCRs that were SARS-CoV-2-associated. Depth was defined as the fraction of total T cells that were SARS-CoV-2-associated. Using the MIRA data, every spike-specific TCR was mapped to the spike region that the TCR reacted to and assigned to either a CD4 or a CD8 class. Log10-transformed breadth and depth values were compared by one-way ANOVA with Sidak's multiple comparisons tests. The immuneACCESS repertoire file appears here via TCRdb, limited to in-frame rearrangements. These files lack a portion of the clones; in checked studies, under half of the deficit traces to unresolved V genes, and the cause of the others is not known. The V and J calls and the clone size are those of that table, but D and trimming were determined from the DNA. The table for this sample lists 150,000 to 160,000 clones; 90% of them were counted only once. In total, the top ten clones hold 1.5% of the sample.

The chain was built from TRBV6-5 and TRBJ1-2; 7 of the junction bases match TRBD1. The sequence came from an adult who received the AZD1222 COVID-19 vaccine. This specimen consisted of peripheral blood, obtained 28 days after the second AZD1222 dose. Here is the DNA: TGTGCCAGCACCCCACCGAGGGGACAGAACTATGGCTACACCTTC. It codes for CASTPPRGQNYGYTF.